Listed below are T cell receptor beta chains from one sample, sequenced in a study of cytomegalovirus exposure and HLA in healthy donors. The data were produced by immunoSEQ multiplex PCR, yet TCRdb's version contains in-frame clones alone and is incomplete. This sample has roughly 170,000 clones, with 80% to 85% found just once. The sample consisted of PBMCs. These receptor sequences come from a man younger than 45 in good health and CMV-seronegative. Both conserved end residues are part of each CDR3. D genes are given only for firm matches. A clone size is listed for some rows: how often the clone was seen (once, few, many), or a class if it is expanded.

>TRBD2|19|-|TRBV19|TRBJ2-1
TGTGCCAGTAGTATTACGGGGGCCCTTAGCGGGGGCTCCTACAATGAGCAGTTCTTC
CASSITGALSGGSYNEQFF
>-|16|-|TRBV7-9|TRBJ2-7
TGTGCCAGCAGCTTAGTCCTTCTCTCGGGGGTCTACGAGCAGTACTTC
CASSLVLLSGVYEQYF
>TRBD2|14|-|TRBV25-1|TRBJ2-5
TGTGCCAGCAGCGCGGGGGGTGGCCAAGAGACCCAGTACTTC
CASSAGGGQETQYF
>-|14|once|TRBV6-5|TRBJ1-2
TGTGCCAGCAGCCAGACAGGACCAACCTATGGCTACACCTTC
CASSQTGPTYGYTF
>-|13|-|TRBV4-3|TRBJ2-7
TGCGCCAGCAGCCAAGACAGCTCCTACGAGCAGTACTTC
CASSQDSSYEQYF
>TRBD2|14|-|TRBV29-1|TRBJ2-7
TGCAGCGTGGAACTAGCGGGGCGATCCTACGAGCAGTACTTC
CSVELAGRSYEQYF
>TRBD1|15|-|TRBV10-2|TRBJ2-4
TGCGCCAGCAGTGAGACAGGGGAAGAGTGGGACATTCAGTACTTC
CASSETGEEWDIQYF
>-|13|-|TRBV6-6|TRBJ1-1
TGTGCCAGCAGCAGCCAGGGGAACACTGAAGCTTTCTTT
CASSSQGNTEAFF
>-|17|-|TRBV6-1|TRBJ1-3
TGTGCCAGCAGTGAAGCGCGAGGTCGGCTCTCTGGAAACACCATATATTTT
CASSEARGRLSGNTIYF
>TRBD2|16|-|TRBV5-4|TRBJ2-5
TGTGCCAGCAGCCACGCCCCGAGTAGCGGGGGGGGGACCCAGTACTTC
CASSHAPSSGGGTQYF
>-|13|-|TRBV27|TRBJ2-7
TGTGCCAGCAGTTCCAGAACCTCCTACGAGCAGTACTTC
CASSSRTSYEQYF
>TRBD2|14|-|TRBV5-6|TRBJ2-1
TGTGCCAGCAGCTTGGGACTAGCTTACAATGAGCAGTTCTTC
CASSLGLAYNEQFF
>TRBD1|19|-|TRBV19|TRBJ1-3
TGTGCCAGTAGTATTAAGATCACAGGGGGCGAACTCTCTGGAAACACCATATATTTT
CASSIKITGGELSGNTIYF
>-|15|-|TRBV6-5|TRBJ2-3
TGTGCCAGCAGTCGTCGAAGACTAATCACAGATACGCAGTATTTT
CASSRRRLITDTQYF
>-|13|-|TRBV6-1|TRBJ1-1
TGTGCCAGCAGCCGGGACATGAACACTGAAGCTTTCTTT
CASSRDMNTEAFF
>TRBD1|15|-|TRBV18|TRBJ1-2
TGTGCCAGCTCATCAGACAGGGGGACTAACTATGGCTACACCTTC
CASSSDRGTNYGYTF
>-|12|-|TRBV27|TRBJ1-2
TGTGCCAGCAGTAACAGGATTTATGGCTACACCTTC
CASSNRIYGYTF
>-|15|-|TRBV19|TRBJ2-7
TGTGCCAGTAGTATAGCACCAGGGTCGACCTACGAGCAGTACTTC
CASSIAPGSTYEQYF
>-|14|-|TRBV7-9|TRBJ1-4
TGTGCCAGCAGCCCCCAGGGCGGTAATGAAAAACTGTTTTTT
CASSPQGGNEKLFF
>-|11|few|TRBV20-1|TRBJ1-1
TGCAGTGCCCCTAAGGAGGTCGGGGCTTTCTTT
CSAPKEVGAFF
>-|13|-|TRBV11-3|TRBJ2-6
TGTGCCAGCAGGAAGGCCGGGGTCAACGTCCTGACTTTC
CASRKAGVNVLTF
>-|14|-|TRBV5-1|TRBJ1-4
TGCGCCAGCAGCGATAGGGCAGCGGGTGAAAAACTGTTTTTT
CASSDRAAGEKLFF
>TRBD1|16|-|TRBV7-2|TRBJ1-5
TGTGCCAGCAGCTTTTATGGGGACAGGGTTACTCAGCCCCAGCATTTT
CASSFYGDRVTQPQHF
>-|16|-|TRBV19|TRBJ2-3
TGTGCCAGCCAAGAATGGGGATTGGCAGGGTCGTATACGCAGTATTTT
CASQEWGLAGSYTQYF
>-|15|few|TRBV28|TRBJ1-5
TGTGCCAGCAGTTTTCGCAGGGGAAACAATCAGCCCCAGCATTTT
CASSFRRGNNQPQHF
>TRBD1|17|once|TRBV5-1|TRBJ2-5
TGCGCCAGCGGACGAGGGGGTGACAGGGGGCTAGGGGAGACCCAGTACTTC
CASGRGGDRGLGETQYF
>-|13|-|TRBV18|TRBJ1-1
TGTGCCAGCTCACTAGAGATGAACACTGAAGCTTTCTTT
CASSLEMNTEAFF
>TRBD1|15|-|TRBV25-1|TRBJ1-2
TGTGCCAGCAGTGCGGGCACAGGGGGCCGCTATGGCTACACCTTC
CASSAGTGGRYGYTF
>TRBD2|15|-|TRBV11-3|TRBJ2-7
TGTGCCAGCAGCTCACTAGCGGGAGGTTTAAGCGAGCAGTACTTC
CASSSLAGGLSEQYF
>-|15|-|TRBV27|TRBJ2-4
TGTGCCAGCAGTTCGGGTGCCGTAGCCAAAAACATTCAGTACTTC
CASSSGAVAKNIQYF
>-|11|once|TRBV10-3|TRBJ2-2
TGTGCCGCCAGCGACACCGGGGAGCTGTTTTTT
CAASDTGELFF
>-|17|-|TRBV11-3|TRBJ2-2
TGTGCCAGCAGACACCTCGGAACAGCGGAGAACACCGGGGAGCTGTTTTTT
CASRHLGTAENTGELFF
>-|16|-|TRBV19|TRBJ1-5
TGTGCCAGTAGTATCGTAGCCAGATTTATAAATCAGCCCCAGCATTTT
CASSIVARFINQPQHF
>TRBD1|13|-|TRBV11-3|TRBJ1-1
TGTGCCAGCAGCGGACAGGGTCGAACTGAAGCTTTCTTT
CASSGQGRTEAFF
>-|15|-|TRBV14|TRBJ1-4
TGTGCCAGCAGCCAAGAAAGGGGTCTTAATGAAAAACTGTTTTTT
CASSQERGLNEKLFF
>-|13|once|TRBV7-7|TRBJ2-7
TGTGCCAGCAGCTCGAGGCCCACCTACGAGCAGTACTTC
CASSSRPTYEQYF
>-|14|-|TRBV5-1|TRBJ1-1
TGCGCCAGCAGCCTAGGGGGGGGCAACACTGAAGCTTTCTTT
CASSLGGGNTEAFF
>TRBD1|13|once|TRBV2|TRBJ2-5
TGTGCCAGCAGCGACAGGGGGCAAGAGACCCAGTACTTC
CASSDRGQETQYF
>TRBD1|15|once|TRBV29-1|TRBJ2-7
TGCAGCGTTGAACTTTACGGGACAGGGGTTGACGAGCAGTACTTC
CSVELYGTGVDEQYF
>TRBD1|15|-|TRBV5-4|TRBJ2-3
TGTGCCAGCACCCGAAAGGGGGCTAGGGCAGATACGCAGTATTTT
CASTRKGARADTQYF
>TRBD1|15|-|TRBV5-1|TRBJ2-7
TGCGCCAGCAGCCGGGGGACAGGGTCCCCCAACGAGCAGTACTTC
CASSRGTGSPNEQYF
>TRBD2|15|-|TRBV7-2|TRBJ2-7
TGTGCCAGCAGCTTAGGACTAGCGGGAGTAGGCGAGCAGTACTTC
CASSLGLAGVGEQYF
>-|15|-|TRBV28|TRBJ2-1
TGTGCCAGCAGTGAAACAGTGAGCTCCTACAATGAGCAGTTCTTC
CASSETVSSYNEQFF
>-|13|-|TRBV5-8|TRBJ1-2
TGTGCCAGCAGCCCATTACGGGTCTATGGCTACACCTTC
CASSPLRVYGYTF
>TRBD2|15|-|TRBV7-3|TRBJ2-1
TGTGCCAGCAGCCCGACTAGCAGCACCTACAATGAGCAGTTCTTC
CASSPTSSTYNEQFF
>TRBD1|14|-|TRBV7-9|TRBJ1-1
TGTGCCAGCAGCTTAAGACAGGGGGACACTGAAGCTTTCTTT
CASSLRQGDTEAFF
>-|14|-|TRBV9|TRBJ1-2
TGTGCCAGCAGCCTCACTGGGGGCCCGTGGGGCTACACCTTC
CASSLTGGPWGYTF